This T cell receptor (beta chain) was identified in a study of PD-1 blockade in classical Hodgkin lymphoma (dated by TCRdb to about 2020). For context, the study as a whole: Nivolumab dosing was 3 mg/kg intravenously every 2 weeks, continuing until either disease progression or unacceptable toxicity. A peripheral blood immune signature of response to PD-1 blockade in classical Hodgkin lymphoma was defined using TCR beta sequencing and CyTOF. Broader findings and caveats from the paper: A significant rise by C4D1 was seen in CD4+ but not CD8+ TCR diversity (p=0.0027 vs p=0.16), with the rise being most apparent in complete responders (p=0.02). Only a single clinical trial cohort was studied, and what caused the repertoire differences, possibly disease activity or prior therapy, remained undefined. Patients starting nivolumab less than 1 year after ASCT had lower diversity and were excluded from later analyses to avoid confounding by immune reconstitution. Baseline diversity similar to that of newly diagnosed patients was observed in trial patients achieving complete response, whereas significantly lower diversity was observed in partial responders and progressors. Newly diagnosed patients were reported to have lower baseline TCR diversity than healthy donors, and relapsed/refractory patients were reported to have lower baseline TCR diversity still.

The Qiagen DNeasy kit was used to extract genomic DNA from unsorted PBMCs and from the negatively selected CD4+ and CD8+ fractions. TCR beta CDR3 regions were subjected to amplification by immunoSEQ multiplex PCR with primers that anneal to V and J segments. A synthetic immune receptor repertoire was used to minimize amplification bias, and any remaining bias was removed computationally after sequencing. On the study's bioinformatics: Repertoire diversity was quantified as the Shannon entropy index using custom Python scripts. Unsorted, CD4+ and CD8+ repertoires were analyzed separately, except in combined analyses where CD4+ and CD8+ sequences were merged in silico. A clone counted as expanded when the clone's frequency after treatment rose at least 2-fold relative to C1D1, and clones undetected at baseline were given a pseudocount of 0.5. Singleton clones were defined as clones with 0 or 1 copy at C1D1, and non-singleton clones were defined as clones with 2 or more copies. Clones expanded in unsorted samples were assigned a CD4+, CD8+ or unknown annotation through matching of protein sequences in sorted samples from the same patient. Diversity changes from C1D1 to C4D1 were tested in paired samples using Wilcoxon tests. Here the immuneACCESS table is served through TCRdb, limited to in-frame sequences with V and J called. Missing clones are a known gap in these copies; in checked studies unresolved V genes cover under half, and the rest lacks a known reason. Clone size and V and J calls were adopted from that table, with D and trimming inferred from the DNA. The sample data list 20,000 to 25,000 clones, and 60% to 80% of these were observed just once. The top ten clones comprise approximately 6.7% of the sample.

What this sample's time point label stands for: cycle 1 day 1 (C1D1), immediately before nivolumab initiation. Every trial patient had relapsed following autologous stem cell transplantation, and prior brentuximab vedotin exposure was what differed among cohorts A, B and C. The trial cohort was composed of some 57 patients with relapsed/refractory classical Hodgkin lymphoma, for whom complete response, partial response or progressive disease was recorded as best overall response. Single-agent nivolumab was administered to trial patients in the multi-cohort phase II CheckMate 205 trial. An independent review committee assessed best overall response by applying the 2007 International Working Group response criteria. Trial PBMCs were collected immediately before nivolumab initiation (C1D1) and during therapy at cycle 2 day 1 and cycle 4 day 1. Peripheral blood was collected in 8 mL Vacutainer Cell Preparation Tubes, from which PBMCs were isolated by centrifugation and then cryopreserved.

CDR1 and CDR2, looked up from the germline V gene (reference sequence), are LNHDA and SQIVND. V is cut by 6 bases and J by 7 bases, and the space between the germline ends is 18 bases. The CDR3 measures 15 amino acids from cysteine to phenylalanine. Of the read, only the CDR3 DNA is kept; its 45 bases are in frame from base 1. A remark on this clone: Its recognized antigen is unknown. Within one base of it there is no much larger clone, and no base qualities were kept.

Sequencing was performed on peripheral blood mononuclear cells (PBMCs), taken at baseline. This TCR derives from a human donor with classical Hodgkin lymphoma. The chain uses TRBV19 and TRBJ1-4, with the D segment identity uncertain. The DNA sequence is given as TGTGCCAGTAGCTCTCATCAAACAGCGGGTGAAAAACTGTTTTTT. Translation gives CASSSHQTAGEKLFF.